The rows below give T cell receptor beta chains drawn from one sample of a study of blood T cell repertoires in COVID-19. The repertoire was sequenced with immunoSEQ multiplex PCR; TCRdb's copy has only in-frame clones and lacks some. Of more than 85,000 clones detected, around 90% appear once; the ten largest clones hold about 2%. Specimen: peripheral blood. These TCRs come from a man aged 50-60 years with COVID-19, enrolled during active disease. Each CDR3 is given with its conserved first and last residue. D genes are given only for firm matches. Clone size is not always given. Where it is, it says once, few, many or a class for expanded clones.

abundance: NA; d_gene: TRBD1; v_gene: TRBV2; j_gene: TRBJ1-1; CDR3aa: CASSPTGGEGEAFF; CDR3nt: TGTGCCAGCAGCCCGACAGGGGGTGAGGGTGAAGCTTTCTTT
abundance: NA; d_gene: TRBD2; v_gene: TRBV18; j_gene: TRBJ2-1; CDR3aa: CASSKEGGSSYNEQFF; CDR3nt: TGTGCCAGCTCGAAGGAAGGCGGGAGCTCCTACAATGAGCAGTTCTTC
abundance: NA; d_gene: NA; v_gene: TRBV11-2; j_gene: TRBJ1-3; CDR3aa: CASSARQFTSGNTIYF; CDR3nt: TGTGCCAGCAGCGCGAGACAGTTCACCTCTGGAAACACCATATATTTT
abundance: NA; d_gene: TRBD1; v_gene: TRBV5-4; j_gene: TRBJ2-7; CDR3aa: CASSLAGQGYEQYF; CDR3nt: TGTGCCAGCAGCTTGGCCGGACAGGGCTACGAGCAGTACTTC
abundance: NA; d_gene: TRBD1; v_gene: TRBV9; j_gene: TRBJ1-1; CDR3aa: CASSVGDRGGRTEAFF; CDR3nt: TGTGCCAGCAGCGTCGGGGACAGGGGAGGAAGGACTGAAGCTTTCTTT
abundance: NA; d_gene: NA; v_gene: TRBV4-2; j_gene: TRBJ1-1; CDR3aa: CASSREGGAAFF; CDR3nt: TGTGCCAGCAGCCGGGAAGGGGGGGCGGCTTTCTTT
abundance: NA; d_gene: NA; v_gene: TRBV19; j_gene: TRBJ1-2; CDR3aa: CASSDSFYGYTF; CDR3nt: TGTGCCAGTAGCGACAGTTTCTATGGCTACACCTTC
abundance: NA; d_gene: TRBD1; v_gene: TRBV3-1/TRBV3-2; j_gene: TRBJ1-2; CDR3aa: CASSYLQGIVNYGYTF; CDR3nt: TGTGCCAGCAGCTACCTACAGGGGATAGTTAACTATGGCTACACCTTC
abundance: NA; d_gene: TRBD1; v_gene: TRBV18; j_gene: TRBJ1-3; CDR3aa: CASSQSRGTDGNTIYF; CDR3nt: TGTGCCAGCTCACAAAGCAGGGGGACGGACGGAAACACCATATATTTT
abundance: NA; d_gene: NA; v_gene: TRBV7-2; j_gene: TRBJ2-2; CDR3aa: CASSLKRGVGELFF; CDR3nt: TGTGCCAGCAGCTTGAAACGCGGGGTCGGGGAGCTGTTTTTT
abundance: NA; d_gene: TRBD1; v_gene: TRBV2; j_gene: TRBJ2-3; CDR3aa: CASPGTGGTDTQYF; CDR3nt: TGTGCCAGCCCGGGGACAGGGGGAACAGATACGCAGTATTTT
abundance: NA; d_gene: TRBD1; v_gene: TRBV3-1/TRBV3-2; j_gene: TRBJ1-3; CDR3aa: CASSRQGVVNTIYF; CDR3nt: TGTGCCAGCAGCCGGCAGGGGGTGGTCAACACCATATATTTT
abundance: NA; d_gene: TRBD1; v_gene: TRBV29-1; j_gene: TRBJ1-1; CDR3aa: CSGGDRVNTEAFF; CDR3nt: TGCAGCGGGGGGGACAGAGTGAACACTGAAGCTTTCTTT
abundance: once; d_gene: TRBD2; v_gene: TRBV28; j_gene: TRBJ2-7; CDR3aa: CASSLRTSPREQYF; CDR3nt: TGTGCCAGCAGTTTGAGGACTAGTCCTCGCGAGCAGTACTTC
abundance: NA; d_gene: NA; v_gene: TRBV6-6; j_gene: TRBJ1-1; CDR3aa: CASSYSGGTEAFF; CDR3nt: TGTGCCAGCAGTTACTCTGGGGGGACTGAAGCTTTCTTT
abundance: NA; d_gene: NA; v_gene: TRBV9; j_gene: TRBJ1-3; CDR3aa: CASSVGETGNTIYF; CDR3nt: TGTGCCAGCAGCGTAGGAGAAACTGGAAACACCATATATTTT
abundance: NA; d_gene: NA; v_gene: TRBV5-6; j_gene: TRBJ2-1; CDR3aa: CASSSDLNNEQFF; CDR3nt: TGTGCCAGCAGCTCCGACTTGAATAATGAGCAGTTCTTC
abundance: NA; d_gene: NA; v_gene: TRBV30; j_gene: TRBJ1-1; CDR3aa: CAWSRGRMTEATEAFF; CDR3nt: TGTGCCTGGAGTAGAGGGCGCATGACTGAGGCCACTGAAGCTTTCTTT
abundance: NA; d_gene: TRBD1; v_gene: TRBV19; j_gene: TRBJ2-2; CDR3aa: CASINRGSPYTGELFF; CDR3nt: TGTGCCAGTATTAACAGGGGTTCGCCCTACACCGGGGAGCTGTTTTTT
abundance: NA; d_gene: TRBD1; v_gene: TRBV6-5; j_gene: TRBJ1-3; CDR3aa: CASSYSGTGVRNTIYF; CDR3nt: TGTGCCAGCAGTTACTCGGGGACAGGAGTGCGAAACACCATATATTTT
abundance: NA; d_gene: NA; v_gene: TRBV30; j_gene: TRBJ1-5; CDR3aa: CAWSVLNSYSNQPQHF; CDR3nt: TGTGCCTGGAGTGTTCTAAACAGTTATAGCAATCAGCCCCAGCATTTT
abundance: NA; d_gene: TRBD1; v_gene: TRBV7-2; j_gene: TRBJ1-1; CDR3aa: CASSLGNRGTEAFF; CDR3nt: TGTGCCAGCAGCTTAGGGAACAGGGGGACTGAAGCTTTCTTT
abundance: NA; d_gene: TRBD2; v_gene: TRBV7-6; j_gene: TRBJ2-5; CDR3aa: CASSPLRAGGLKTQYF; CDR3nt: TGTGCCAGCAGTCCATTAAGAGCGGGGGGCCTAAAGACCCAGTACTTC
abundance: NA; d_gene: NA; v_gene: TRBV18; j_gene: TRBJ2-2; CDR3aa: CASSPGRGTGELFF; CDR3nt: TGTGCCAGCTCACCAGGGAGGGGGACCGGGGAGCTGTTTTTT
abundance: once; d_gene: TRBD1; v_gene: TRBV28; j_gene: TRBJ1-2; CDR3aa: CASSLKWKDRVYGYTF; CDR3nt: TGTGCCAGCAGTTTAAAGTGGAAGGACAGGGTCTATGGCTACACCTTC
abundance: once; d_gene: NA; v_gene: TRBV2; j_gene: TRBJ2-7; CDR3aa: CASSGGGGVGYEQYF; CDR3nt: TGTGCCAGCAGCGGAGGCGGGGGCGTTGGTTACGAGCAGTACTTC
abundance: NA; d_gene: NA; v_gene: TRBV5-1; j_gene: TRBJ2-7; CDR3aa: CASSLPGGTVSWSYEQYF; CDR3nt: TGCGCCAGCAGCTTGCCAGGGGGGACAGTTAGCTGGTCCTACGAGCAGTACTTC
abundance: NA; d_gene: NA; v_gene: TRBV12-3/TRBV12-4; j_gene: TRBJ1-2; CDR3aa: CASSLAVYGYTF; CDR3nt: TGTGCCAGCAGTCTGGCAGTTTATGGCTACACCTTC
abundance: NA; d_gene: NA; v_gene: TRBV7-2; j_gene: TRBJ1-5; CDR3aa: CASSLIRGDQPQHF; CDR3nt: TGTGCCAGCAGCCTCATACGGGGTGATCAGCCCCAGCATTTT
abundance: NA; d_gene: NA; v_gene: TRBV3-1/TRBV3-2; j_gene: TRBJ1-6; CDR3aa: CASSQTTNSPLHF; CDR3nt: TGTGCCAGCAGCCAAACGACAAATTCACCCCTCCACTTT
abundance: NA; d_gene: NA; v_gene: TRBV12-2; j_gene: TRBJ1-1; CDR3aa: CASRLEIRELNTEAFF; CDR3nt: TGTGCAAGTCGCTTAGAGATACGAGAGTTGAACACTGAAGCTTTCTTT
abundance: NA; d_gene: TRBD2; v_gene: TRBV7-8; j_gene: TRBJ2-2; CDR3aa: CGVQRGASNTGELFF; CDR3nt: TGCGGGGTCCAGCGGGGGGCATCGAACACCGGGGAGCTGTTTTTT
abundance: NA; d_gene: TRBD1; v_gene: TRBV15; j_gene: TRBJ1-2; CDR3aa: CATSRQGGSDGYTF; CDR3nt: TGTGCCACCAGCAGACAGGGGGGATCAGATGGCTACACCTTC
abundance: once; d_gene: TRBD1; v_gene: TRBV28; j_gene: TRBJ2-5; CDR3aa: CASTTGNLETQYF; CDR3nt: TGTGCCAGCACGACAGGGAACTTGGAGACCCAGTACTTC
abundance: NA; d_gene: NA; v_gene: TRBV6-2/TRBV6-3; j_gene: TRBJ2-5; CDR3aa: CASSYSIGKETQYF; CDR3nt: TGTGCCAGCAGTTACTCGATCGGTAAAGAGACCCAGTACTTC
abundance: NA; d_gene: TRBD1; v_gene: TRBV5-1; j_gene: TRBJ2-7; CDR3aa: CASSFYGQDEQYF; CDR3nt: TGCGCCAGCAGCTTTTATGGACAGGACGAGCAGTACTTC
abundance: NA; d_gene: TRBD1; v_gene: TRBV5-1; j_gene: TRBJ1-1; CDR3aa: CASSRRTGGRGGTEAFF; CDR3nt: TGCGCCAGCAGCCGAAGGACAGGAGGCCGAGGGGGCACTGAAGCTTTCTTT
abundance: NA; d_gene: TRBD2; v_gene: TRBV30; j_gene: TRBJ2-3; CDR3aa: CAWGLGYTDTQYF; CDR3nt: TGTGCCTGGGGACTAGGATACACAGATACGCAGTATTTT
abundance: NA; d_gene: NA; v_gene: TRBV30; j_gene: TRBJ1-4; CDR3aa: CAWSVPYLKKLFF; CDR3nt: TGTGCCTGGAGTGTGCCCTACCTAAAAAAACTGTTTTTT
abundance: NA; d_gene: NA; v_gene: TRBV12-3/TRBV12-4; j_gene: TRBJ1-5; CDR3aa: CASGPGGPQHF; CDR3nt: TGTGCCAGCGGACCGGGGGGACCCCAGCATTTT
abundance: NA; d_gene: NA; v_gene: TRBV3-1/TRBV3-2; j_gene: TRBJ2-1; CDR3aa: CASSPLTSSNEQFF; CDR3nt: TGTGCCAGCAGCCCCCTCACTAGCTCGAATGAGCAGTTCTTC
abundance: NA; d_gene: NA; v_gene: TRBV11-3; j_gene: TRBJ1-5; CDR3aa: CASSLDQRGRGQNQPQHF; CDR3nt: TGTGCCAGCAGCTTAGATCAGAGAGGCAGAGGCCAAAATCAGCCCCAGCATTTT
abundance: NA; d_gene: NA; v_gene: TRBV5-1; j_gene: TRBJ1-2; CDR3aa: CASSLGRGTYGYTF; CDR3nt: TGCGCCAGCAGTCTCGGCAGGGGAACTTATGGCTACACCTTC
abundance: NA; d_gene: NA; v_gene: TRBV5-1; j_gene: TRBJ2-1; CDR3aa: CASSFYGADNEQFF; CDR3nt: TGCGCCAGCAGCTTTTACGGAGCGGACAATGAGCAGTTCTTC
abundance: NA; d_gene: NA; v_gene: TRBV6-4; j_gene: TRBJ2-2; CDR3aa: CASRRTATGELFF; CDR3nt: TGTGCCAGCAGGAGGACAGCCACCGGGGAGCTGTTTTTT
abundance: NA; d_gene: NA; v_gene: TRBV27; j_gene: TRBJ2-7; CDR3aa: CASSLSWTNYEQYF; CDR3nt: TGTGCCAGCAGTTTATCGTGGACAAACTACGAGCAGTACTTC
abundance: NA; d_gene: TRBD1; v_gene: TRBV6-5; j_gene: TRBJ1-1; CDR3aa: CASSPGTGQTEAFF; CDR3nt: TGTGCCAGCAGCCCCGGGACAGGGCAAACTGAAGCTTTCTTT
abundance: few; d_gene: NA; v_gene: TRBV4-1; j_gene: TRBJ2-7; CDR3aa: CASSQVPGLYEQYF; CDR3nt: TGCGCCAGCAGCCAAGTCCCAGGGCTATACGAGCAGTACTTC
abundance: NA; d_gene: TRBD1; v_gene: TRBV5-1; j_gene: TRBJ1-1; CDR3aa: CASSPRGQGTLQPEAFF; CDR3nt: TGCGCCAGCAGCCCCCGCGGACAGGGGACTCTACAACCTGAAGCTTTCTTT
abundance: once; d_gene: TRBD2; v_gene: TRBV4-3; j_gene: TRBJ2-1; CDR3aa: CASSQDDSGGNAYNEQFF; CDR3nt: TGCGCCAGCAGCCAAGATGATAGCGGGGGGAACGCCTACAATGAGCAGTTCTTC
abundance: NA; d_gene: NA; v_gene: TRBV12-5; j_gene: TRBJ2-2; CDR3aa: CASGLAGANTGELFF; CDR3nt: TGTGCTAGTGGTTTGGCCGGGGCGAACACCGGGGAGCTGTTTTTT
abundance: NA; d_gene: NA; v_gene: TRBV24-1; j_gene: TRBJ1-1; CDR3aa: CATSEPGNTEAFF; CDR3nt: TGTGCCACCAGTGAGCCAGGGAACACTGAAGCTTTCTTT
abundance: NA; d_gene: TRBD2; v_gene: TRBV9; j_gene: TRBJ2-3; CDR3aa: CASSVNGGGTDTQYF; CDR3nt: TGTGCCAGCAGCGTAAACGGGGGGGGCACAGATACGCAGTATTTT